The 2 T cell receptor beta chains presented below share a single source sample, sequenced in a study of T-cell memory formation after mild COVID-19. TCRdb redid the calling of the 5' RACE reads with MiXCR, one entry per CDR3 protein. The profile shows more than 450,000 distinct CDR3 sequences, approximately 18% of them singletons. The sample was PBMCs or a T cell subset sorted from them (not recorded which). Every receptor here comes from an adult woman who had mild COVID-19 (a few samples of this study predate the infection). Cell type and time point are not known.

This rearrangement joins TRBV12-3 or TRBV12-4 to TRBJ2-1, with a tentative D call TRBD1 (6 bases). This CDR3 has 14 amino acids. V shed 3 bases and J shed 3 bases, with 9 bases lying between them. The CDR3 spells CASSLQGIYNEQFF. CDR3 DNA: TGTGCCAGCAGTTTGCAGGGGATCTACAATGAGCAGTTCTTC.

This clonotype was seen only a few times. The chain combines TRBV4-1 with TRBJ1-1; D call uncertain. V was trimmed by 1 base and J by 3 bases, leaving 9 bases between them. Germline CDR1 MGHRA, CDR2 YSYEKL. The CDR3 is 14 residues long. CDR3 protein: CASSQGYSYTEAFF. The CDR3 coding sequence is TGCGCCAGCAGCCAAGGATACAGCTACACTGAAGCTTTCTTT.